What follows describes a single TCR beta chain. The record originates from a study of blood T cell repertoires in COVID-19. Study background: Researchers got acute and convalescent COVID-19 samples from the United States, Italy and Spain. T cells, B-cell-depleted T cells, or PBMCs supplied cDNA or gDNA.

Under the authors' procedure: Using reference gene primer amplification, nucleated cell counts were estimated. Sequencing used immunoSEQ multiplex PCR; TCRdb keeps in-frame clones, though not all of them. V, J and clone size reflect that table, while D and trimming were determined from the DNA. The sample records fewer than 150,000 clones, 88% being singletons. The germline V gene encodes CDR1 SQVTM and CDR2 ANQGSEA. V dropped 4 bases and J dropped 4 bases, with 13 bases sitting between them. The length of the CDR3 is 13 residues. The TCR sequence derives from a man aged 45-65 years with active or convalescent COVID-19. Input material: peripheral blood. V usage is TRBV29-1 and J usage is TRBJ1-1, with D perhaps matching TRBD1 (6 bases). Here the CDR3 DNA reads TGCAGCGTTGTCCCCGACAGGATCACTGAAGCTTTCTTT. As protein: CSVVPDRITEAFF.